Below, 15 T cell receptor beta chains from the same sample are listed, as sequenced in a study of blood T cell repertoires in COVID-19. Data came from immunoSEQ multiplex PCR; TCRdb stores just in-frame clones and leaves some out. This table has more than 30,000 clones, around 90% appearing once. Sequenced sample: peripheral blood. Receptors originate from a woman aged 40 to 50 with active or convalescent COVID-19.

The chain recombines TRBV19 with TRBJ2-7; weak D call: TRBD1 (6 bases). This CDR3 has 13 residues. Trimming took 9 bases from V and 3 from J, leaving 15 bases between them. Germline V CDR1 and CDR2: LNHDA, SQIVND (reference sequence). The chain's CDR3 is CASHDRLRYEQYF. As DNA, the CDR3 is TGTGCCAGCCATGACAGGCTTCGCTACGAGCAGTACTTC.

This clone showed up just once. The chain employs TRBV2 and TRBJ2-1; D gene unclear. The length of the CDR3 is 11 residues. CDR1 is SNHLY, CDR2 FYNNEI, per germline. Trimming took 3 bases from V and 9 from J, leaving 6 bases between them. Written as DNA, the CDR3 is TGTGCCAGCAGTGATTTTAGTGAGCAGTTCTTC. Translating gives CASSDFSEQFF.

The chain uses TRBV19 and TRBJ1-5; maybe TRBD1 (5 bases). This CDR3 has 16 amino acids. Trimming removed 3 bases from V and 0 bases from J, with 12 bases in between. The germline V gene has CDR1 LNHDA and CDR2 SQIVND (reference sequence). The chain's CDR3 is CASSIQGGNSNQPQHF. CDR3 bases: TGTGCCAGTAGTATTCAGGGAGGGAATAGCAATCAGCCCCAGCATTTT.

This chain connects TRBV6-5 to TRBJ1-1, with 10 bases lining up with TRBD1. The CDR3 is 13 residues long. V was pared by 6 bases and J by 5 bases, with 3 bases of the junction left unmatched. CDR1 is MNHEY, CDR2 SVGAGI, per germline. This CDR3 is CASRRGQGTEAFF. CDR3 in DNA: TGTGCCAGCAGGCGGGGACAGGGGACTGAAGCTTTCTTT.

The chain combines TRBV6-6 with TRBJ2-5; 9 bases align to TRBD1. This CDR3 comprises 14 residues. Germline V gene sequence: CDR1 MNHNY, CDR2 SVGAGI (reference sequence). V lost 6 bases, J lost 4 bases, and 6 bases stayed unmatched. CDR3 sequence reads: CASSRDRVVETQYF. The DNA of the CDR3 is TGTGCCAGCAGCCGGGACAGGGTCGTAGAGACCCAGTACTTC.

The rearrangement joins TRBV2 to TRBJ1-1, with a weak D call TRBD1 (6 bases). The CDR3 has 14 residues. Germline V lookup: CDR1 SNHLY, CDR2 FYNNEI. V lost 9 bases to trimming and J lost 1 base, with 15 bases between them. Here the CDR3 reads CARKTGTPNTEAFF. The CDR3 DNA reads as TGTGCCAGAAAAACCGGGACACCGAACACTGAAGCTTTCTTT.

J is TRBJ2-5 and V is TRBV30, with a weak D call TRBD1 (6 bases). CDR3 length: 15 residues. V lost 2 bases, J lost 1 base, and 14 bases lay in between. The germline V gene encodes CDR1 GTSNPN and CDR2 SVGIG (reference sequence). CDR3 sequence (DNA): TGTGCCTGGAGTCCCTTCGGACAGTTCCAAGAGACCCAGTACTTC. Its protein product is CAWSPFGQFQETQYF.

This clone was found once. The CDR3 DNA follows: TGTGCCACCCGGGGGGGGTCCCTCTTCGGGTCACCCCTCCACTTT. Translating it yields CATRGGSLFGSPLHF. The genes are TRBV6-5 and TRBJ1-6; D possibly corresponds to TRBD1 (5 bases). The length of the CDR3 is 15 residues. The germline V gene encodes CDR1 MNHEY and CDR2 SVGAGI. With 10 bases removed from V and 10 bases from J, the gap between germline ends came to 23 bases.

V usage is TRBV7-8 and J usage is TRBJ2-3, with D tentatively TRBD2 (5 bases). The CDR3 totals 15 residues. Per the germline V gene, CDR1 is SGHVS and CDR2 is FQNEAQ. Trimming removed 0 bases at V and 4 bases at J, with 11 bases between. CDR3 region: CASSLAPGGADTQYF. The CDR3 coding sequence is TGTGCCAGCAGCTTAGCCCCTGGAGGTGCAGATACGCAGTATTTT. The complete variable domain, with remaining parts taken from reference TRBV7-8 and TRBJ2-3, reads GAGVSQSPRYKVAKRGQDVALRCDPISGHVSLFWYQQALGQGPEFLTYFQNEAQLDKSGLPSDRFFAERPEGSVSTLKIQRTQQEDSAVYLCASSLAPGGADTQYFGPGTRLTVL.

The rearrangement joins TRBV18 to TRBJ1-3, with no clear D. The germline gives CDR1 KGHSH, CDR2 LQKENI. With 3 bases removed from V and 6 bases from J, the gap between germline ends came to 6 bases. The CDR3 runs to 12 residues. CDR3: CASSPEENTIYF. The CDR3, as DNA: TGTGCCAGCTCACCGGAGGAAAACACCATATATTTT.

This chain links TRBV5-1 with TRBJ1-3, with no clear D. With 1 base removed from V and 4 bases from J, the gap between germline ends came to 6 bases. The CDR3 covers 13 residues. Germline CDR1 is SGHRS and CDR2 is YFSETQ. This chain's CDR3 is CASSLPSGNTIYF. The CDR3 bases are TGCGCCAGCAGCTTGCCCTCCGGAAACACCATATATTTT.

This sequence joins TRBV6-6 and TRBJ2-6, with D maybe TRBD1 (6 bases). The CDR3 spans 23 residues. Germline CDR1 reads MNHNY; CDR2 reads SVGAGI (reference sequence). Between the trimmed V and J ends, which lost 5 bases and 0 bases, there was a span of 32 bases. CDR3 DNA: TGTGCCAGCAGTCCCTCGTTCGGGACACATCCTAGAACCCTCTCCTCTGGGGCCAACGTCCTGACTTTC. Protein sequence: CASSPSFGTHPRTLSSGANVLTF.

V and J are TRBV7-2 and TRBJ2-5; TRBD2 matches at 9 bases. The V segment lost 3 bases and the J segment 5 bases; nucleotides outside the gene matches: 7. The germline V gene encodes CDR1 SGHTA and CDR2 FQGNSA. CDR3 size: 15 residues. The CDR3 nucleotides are TGTGCCAGCAGCTTCGTAGCGGGGGAAGGGGAGACCCAGTACTTC. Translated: CASSFVAGEGETQYF.

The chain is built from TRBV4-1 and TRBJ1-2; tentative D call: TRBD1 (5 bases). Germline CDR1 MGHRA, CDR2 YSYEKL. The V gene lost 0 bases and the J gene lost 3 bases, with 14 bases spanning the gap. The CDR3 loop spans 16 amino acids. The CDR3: CASSQDADSRHYGYTF. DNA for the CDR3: TGCGCCAGCAGCCAAGATGCAGACAGCCGACACTATGGCTACACCTTC.

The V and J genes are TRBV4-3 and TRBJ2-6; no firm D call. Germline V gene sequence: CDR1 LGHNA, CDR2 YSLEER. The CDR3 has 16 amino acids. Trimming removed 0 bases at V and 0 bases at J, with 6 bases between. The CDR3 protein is CASSQEANSGANVLTF. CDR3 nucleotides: TGCGCCAGCAGCCAAGAAGCTAACTCTGGGGCCAACGTCCTGACTTTC.